The T cell receptor beta chain under discussion was sequenced for a study of T cell clonality in common variable immunodeficiency. Study results and limitations: CVID subjects showed higher TCRbeta clonality than healthy controls. Fewer deletions and N-nucleotide insertions were reportedly seen in common variable immunodeficiency TCR beta sequences.

The repertoire was sequenced with immunoSEQ multiplex PCR; TCRdb's copy has only in-frame clones and lacks some. The sample shows roughly 17,000 clones, no singletons; the ten largest hold 12% to 15%. This clone was observed a handful of times. Its antigen is unknown. The CDR3 end is not reached by the read, which stops 3 residues before it; the germline J gene fills it in. Germline CDR1 is SEHNR and CDR2 is FQNEAQ (reference sequence). The CDR3 contains 12 residues. V shed 5 bases and J 4 bases; nucleotides not matched to a gene: 2. The sample taken for sequencing was peripheral blood mononuclear cells. The sequence came from a human donor with common variable immunodeficiency. V is TRBV7-9 and J is TRBJ2-7, with 7 bases identical to TRBD1. The CDR3 is CASSVQGYEQYF. The sequenced CDR3 bases are TGTGCCAGCAGCGTACAGGGGTACGAG.